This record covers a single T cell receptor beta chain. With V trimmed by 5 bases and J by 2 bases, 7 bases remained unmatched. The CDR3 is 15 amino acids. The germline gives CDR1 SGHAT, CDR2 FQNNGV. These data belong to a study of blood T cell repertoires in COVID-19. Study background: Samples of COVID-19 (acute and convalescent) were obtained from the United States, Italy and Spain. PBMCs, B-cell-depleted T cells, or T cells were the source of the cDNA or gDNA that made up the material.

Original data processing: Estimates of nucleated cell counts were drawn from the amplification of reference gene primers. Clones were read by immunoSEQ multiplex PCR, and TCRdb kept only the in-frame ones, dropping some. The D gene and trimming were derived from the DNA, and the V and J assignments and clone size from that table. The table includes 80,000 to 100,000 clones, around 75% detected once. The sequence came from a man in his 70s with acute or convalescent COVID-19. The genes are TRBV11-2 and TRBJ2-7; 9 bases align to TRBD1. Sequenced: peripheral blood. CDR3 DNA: TGTGCCAGCAGCCGATCCCGGGACAGGGCCTACGAGCAGTACTTC. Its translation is CASSRSRDRAYEQYF.